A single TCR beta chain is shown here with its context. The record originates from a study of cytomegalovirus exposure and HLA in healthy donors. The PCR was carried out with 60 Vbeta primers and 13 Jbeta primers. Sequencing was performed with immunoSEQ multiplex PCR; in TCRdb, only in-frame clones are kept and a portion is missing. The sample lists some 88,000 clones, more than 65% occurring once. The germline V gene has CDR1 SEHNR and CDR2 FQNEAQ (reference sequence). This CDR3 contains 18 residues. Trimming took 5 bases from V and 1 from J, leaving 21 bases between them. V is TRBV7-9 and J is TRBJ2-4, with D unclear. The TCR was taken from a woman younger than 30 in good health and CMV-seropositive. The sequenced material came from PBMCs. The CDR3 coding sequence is TGTGCCAGCAGCCCACCGGCAGGCATGTTTGTGGCCAAAAACATTCAGTACTTC. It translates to CASSPPAGMFVAKNIQYF.